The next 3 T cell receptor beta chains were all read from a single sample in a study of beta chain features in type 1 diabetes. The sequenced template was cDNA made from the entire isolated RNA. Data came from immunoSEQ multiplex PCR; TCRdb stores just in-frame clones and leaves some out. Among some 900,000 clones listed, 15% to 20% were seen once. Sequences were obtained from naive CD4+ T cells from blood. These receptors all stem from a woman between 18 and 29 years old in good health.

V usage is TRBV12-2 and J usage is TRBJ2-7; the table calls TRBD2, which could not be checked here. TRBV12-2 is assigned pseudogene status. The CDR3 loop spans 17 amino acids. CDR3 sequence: CASRFCIIGRGSYEQYF. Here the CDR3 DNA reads TGTGCAAGTCGCTTTTGCATTATTGGGAGAGGCTCCTACGAGCAGTACTTC.

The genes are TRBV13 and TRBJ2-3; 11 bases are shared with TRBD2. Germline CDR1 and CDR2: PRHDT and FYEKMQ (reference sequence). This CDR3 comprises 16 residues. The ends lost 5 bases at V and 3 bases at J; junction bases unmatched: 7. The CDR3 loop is CASSPSIAGGTDTQYF. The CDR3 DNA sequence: TGTGCCAGCAGCCCATCTATAGCGGGAGGGACAGATACGCAGTATTTT.

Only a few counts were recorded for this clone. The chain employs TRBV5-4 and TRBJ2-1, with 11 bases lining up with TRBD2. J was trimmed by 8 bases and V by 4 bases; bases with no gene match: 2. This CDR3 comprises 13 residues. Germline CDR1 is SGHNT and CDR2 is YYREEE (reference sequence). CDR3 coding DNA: TGTGCCAGCAGCAAGACTAGCGGGGATGAGCAGTTCTTC. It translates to CASSKTSGDEQFF.